The 15 T cell receptor beta chains below come from one sample, sequenced in a study of shared clonotypes between healthy human individuals. TCRdb's table, derived via immunoSEQ multiplex PCR, lists solely in-frame clones and lacks some. The sample has about 1.5 million clones, approximately 98% seen once; the top ten hold approximately 0.45%. Sequencing was done on a sample of naive CD4+ T cells sorted from blood. Subset here: CD45RA+ positively selected. The receptor source for this set is a man aged 25 to 40 in good health.

The genes are TRBV5-4 and TRBJ2-7, with D possibly TRBD1 on 6 matching bases. V was clipped by 0 bases and J by 7 bases, with 17 bases between them. Germline CDR1 reads SGHNT; CDR2 reads YYREEE (reference sequence). The CDR3 consists of 15 residues. Written as DNA, the CDR3 is TGTGCCAGCAGCTTGGATGGGACAAGCTTCAGAGAGCAGTACTTC. Protein product: CASSLDGTSFREQYF.

J is TRBJ2-7 and V is TRBV7-2, with TRBD2 as a possible D gene (6 bases). The CDR3 sequence is 14 residues long. Per the germline V gene, CDR1 is SGHTA and CDR2 is FQGNSA. V was trimmed by 3 bases and J by 2 bases, leaving 11 bases between them. For the CDR3, the DNA is TGTGCCAGCAGCTTCTGGACTAAAGCCTACGAGCAGTACTTC. This gives the protein CASSFWTKAYEQYF.

This clone was seen a single time. The gene calls are TRBV30 and TRBJ2-5, with D perhaps matching TRBD1 or TRBD2 (5 bases each). V shed 2 bases and J shed 5 bases, with 12 bases lying between them. The CDR3 runs to 13 residues. Germline V CDR1 and CDR2: GTSNPN, SVGIG (reference sequence). DNA for the CDR3: TGTGCCTGGAGTCAGGGTAGCGAGGAGACCCAGTACTTC. It translates to CAWSQGSEETQYF.

The CDR3: CASRDQGGETQYF. The CDR3 DNA follows: TGTGCCAGCAGAGACCAAGGTGGGGAGACCCAGTACTTC. The chain has TRBV6-1 and TRBJ2-5; D not resolved. V was pared by 6 bases and J by 5 bases, with 13 bases between. The CDR3 runs 13 residues. Germline CDR1 reads MNHNS; CDR2 reads SASEGT.

This rearrangement joins TRBV7-6 to TRBJ2-1, with D maybe TRBD1 (6 bases). V lost 4 bases, J lost 6 bases, and 19 bases lay in between. Germline CDR1 and CDR2: SGHVS and FNYEAQ. This CDR3 region has 16 residues. The CDR3 protein is CASSSSFGGRSNEQFF. CDR3 in DNA: TGTGCCAGCAGCTCCTCATTTGGGGGCCGTTCCAATGAGCAGTTCTTC. Supplemented by reference TRBV7-6 and TRBJ2-1, the full variable domain reads GAGVSQSPRYKVTKRGQDVALRCDPISGHVSLYWYRQALGQGPEFLTYFNYEAQQDKSGLPNDRFSAERPEGSISTLTIQRTEQRDSAMYRCASSSSFGGRSNEQFFGPGTRLTVL.

J is TRBJ1-4 and V is TRBV9; maybe TRBD1 (6 bases). This CDR3 has 15 residues. Germline V CDR1 and CDR2: SGDLS, YYNGEE. V shed 4 bases and J shed 7 bases, with 17 bases lying between them. CDR3 loop: CASSTGKKAREKLFF. The CDR3 coding sequence is TGTGCCAGCAGCACAGGGAAAAAGGCTCGTGAAAAACTGTTTTTT.

J is TRBJ1-5 and V is TRBV18, with D perhaps matching TRBD1 (6 bases). Per the germline V gene, CDR1 is KGHSH and CDR2 is LQKENI. V was shortened by 4 bases and J by 3 bases, with 16 bases between the two germline ends. This CDR3 has 16 residues. The CDR3 sequence is CASSLNRARDNQPQHF. The CDR3 coding sequence is TGTGCCAGCTCACTAAACAGGGCCCGGGACAATCAGCCCCAGCATTTT. Using reference TRBV18 and TRBJ1-5 for the parts outside the CDR3, the full variable domain is NAGVMQNPRHLVRRRGQEARLRCSPMKGHSHVYWYRQLPEEGLKFMVYLQKENIIDESGMPKERFSAEFPKEGPSILRIQQVVRGDSAAYFCASSLNRARDNQPQHFGDGTRLSIL.

This chain connects TRBV5-6 to TRBJ2-3; D remains ambiguous. Germline CDR1 and CDR2: SGHDT and YYEEEE. Trimming took 4 bases from V and 2 from J, leaving 17 bases between them. The CDR3 is 16 amino acids. CDR3 sequence: CASSRARVVNTDTQYF. The DNA of the CDR3 is TGTGCCAGCAGCCGGGCACGGGTGGTCAACACAGATACGCAGTATTTT.

Regarding this clone: This CDR3 is also generated by other DNA sequences in the sample. The chain has TRBV20-1 and TRBJ2-1; D not certain. Germline lookup yields CDR1 DFQATT and CDR2 SNEGSKA (reference sequence). V was trimmed by 1 base and J by 7 bases, leaving 2 bases between them. The CDR3 extends over 10 amino acids. In DNA form, the CDR3 reads TGCAGTGCTAGAGCTAATGAGCAGTTCTTC. Its protein is CSARANEQFF.

The rearrangement uses TRBV15 and TRBJ1-5; D gene ambiguous. Between the trimmed V and J ends, which lost 0 bases and 5 bases, there was a span of 11 bases. Germline V gene sequence: CDR1 LNHNV, CDR2 YYDKDF (reference sequence). The CDR3 runs to 15 residues. CDR3 amino acids: CATSRDIGWDQPQHF. Written as DNA, the CDR3 is TGTGCCACCAGCAGAGATATCGGGTGGGATCAGCCCCAGCATTTT.

The chain joins TRBV4-3 to TRBJ1-5; TRBD1 might be the D (5 bases). Looked up from germline, CDR1 is LGHNA and CDR2 is YSLEER. Trimming cost V 1 base and J 4 bases, with 14 bases left between them. The CDR3 spans 16 residues. This chain's CDR3 is CASSQGKGKGNQPQHF. The CDR3 nucleotides read TGCGCCAGCAGCCAAGGGAAGGGGAAGGGTAATCAGCCCCAGCATTTT.

This clone was seen a handful of times. The gene calls are TRBV29-1 and TRBJ1-2; D gene unclear. The CDR3 has 10 amino acids. Trimming took off 4 bases at V and 5 bases at J, with 5 bases between the two ends. Germline-derived CDR1 and CDR2 are SQVTM and ANQGSEA. As DNA, the CDR3 is TGCAGCGTTGGAGAGTATGGCTACACCTTC. This encodes CSVGEYGYTF.

The rearrangement links TRBV14 to TRBJ2-2, with D perhaps TRBD1 (6 bases). V lost 5 bases and J lost 2, with 15 bases in between. Germline values: CDR1 SGHDN, CDR2 FVKESK. The CDR3 runs to 16 residues. This CDR3 reads CASSYRQGPNTGELFF. The CDR3 coding sequence is TGTGCCAGCAGCTACCGCCAGGGGCCCAACACCGGGGAGCTGTTTTTT.

This clone was seen more than once but under ten times. This chain joins TRBV9 and TRBJ1-4; D unresolved. Germline lookup yields CDR1 SGDLS and CDR2 YYNGEE. This CDR3 region has 15 residues. V was clipped by 0 bases and J by 8 bases, with 14 bases between them. CDR3 nucleotides: TGTGCCAGCAGCGTAGGGTCCATCCTTAGCGAAAAACTGTTTTTT. Translating it yields CASSVGSILSEKLFF.

V usage is TRBV19 and J usage is TRBJ2-3; D may be TRBD1 (5 bases). The V gene's germline CDR1 is LNHDA and CDR2 SQIVND (reference sequence). This CDR3 comprises 14 residues. Between the trimmed V and J ends, which lost 4 bases and 5 bases, there was a span of 13 bases. The CDR3 reads CASSSDSMEDTQYF. The CDR3 DNA is TGTGCCAGTAGTAGTGACAGTATGGAAGATACGCAGTATTTT.